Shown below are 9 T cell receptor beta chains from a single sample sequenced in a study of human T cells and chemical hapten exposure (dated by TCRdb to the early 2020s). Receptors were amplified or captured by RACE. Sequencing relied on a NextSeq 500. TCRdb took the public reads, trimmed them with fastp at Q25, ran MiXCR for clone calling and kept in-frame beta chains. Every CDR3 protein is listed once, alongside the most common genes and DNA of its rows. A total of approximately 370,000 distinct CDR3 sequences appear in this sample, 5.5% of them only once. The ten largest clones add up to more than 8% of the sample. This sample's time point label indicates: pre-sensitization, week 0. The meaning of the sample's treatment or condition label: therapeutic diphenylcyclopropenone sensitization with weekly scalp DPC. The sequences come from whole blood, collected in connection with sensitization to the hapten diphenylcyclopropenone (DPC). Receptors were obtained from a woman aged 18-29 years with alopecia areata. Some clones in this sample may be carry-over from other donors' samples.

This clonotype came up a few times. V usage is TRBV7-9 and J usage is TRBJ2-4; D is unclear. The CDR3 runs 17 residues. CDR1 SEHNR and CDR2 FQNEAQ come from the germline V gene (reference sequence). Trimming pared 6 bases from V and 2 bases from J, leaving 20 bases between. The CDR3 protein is CASSPPPGTVSKNIQYF. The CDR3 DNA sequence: TGTGCCAGCAGTCCTCCTCCAGGCACGGTTTCCAAAAACATTCAGTACTTC. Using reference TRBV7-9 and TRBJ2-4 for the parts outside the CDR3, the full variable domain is DTGVSQNPRHKITKRGQNVTFRCDPISEHNRLYWYRQTLGQGPEFLTYFQNEAQLEKSRLLSDRFSAERPKGSFSTLEIQRTEQGDSAMYLCASSPPPGTVSKNIQYFGAGTRLSVL.

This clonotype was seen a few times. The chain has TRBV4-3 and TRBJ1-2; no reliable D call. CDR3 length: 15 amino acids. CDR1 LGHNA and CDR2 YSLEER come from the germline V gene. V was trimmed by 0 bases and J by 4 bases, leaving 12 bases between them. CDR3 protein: CASSQDSSTFYGYTF. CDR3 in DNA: TGCGCCAGCAGCCAAGATAGCAGCACCTTCTATGGCTACACCTTC.

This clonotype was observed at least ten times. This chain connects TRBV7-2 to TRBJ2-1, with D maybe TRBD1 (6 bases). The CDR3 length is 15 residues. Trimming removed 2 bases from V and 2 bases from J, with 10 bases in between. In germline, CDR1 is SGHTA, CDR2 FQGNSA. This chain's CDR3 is CASSLMQGTYNEQFF. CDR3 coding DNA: TGTGCCAGCAGCTTAATGCAGGGGACCTACAATGAGCAGTTCTTC.

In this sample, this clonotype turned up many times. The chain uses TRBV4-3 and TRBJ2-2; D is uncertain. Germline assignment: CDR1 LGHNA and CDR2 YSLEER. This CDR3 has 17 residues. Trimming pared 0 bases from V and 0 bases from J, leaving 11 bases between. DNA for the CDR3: TGCGCCAGCAGCCAAGATATCAGGACGGCGAACACCGGGGAGCTGTTTTTT. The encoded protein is CASSQDIRTANTGELFF.

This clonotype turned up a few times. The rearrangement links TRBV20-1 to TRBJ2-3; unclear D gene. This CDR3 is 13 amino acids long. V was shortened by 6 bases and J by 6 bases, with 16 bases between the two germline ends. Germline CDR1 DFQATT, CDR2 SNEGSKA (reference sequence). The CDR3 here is CSAPEDVHDTQYF. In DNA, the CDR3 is TGCAGTGCCCCAGAGGACGTACATGATACGCAGTATTTT.

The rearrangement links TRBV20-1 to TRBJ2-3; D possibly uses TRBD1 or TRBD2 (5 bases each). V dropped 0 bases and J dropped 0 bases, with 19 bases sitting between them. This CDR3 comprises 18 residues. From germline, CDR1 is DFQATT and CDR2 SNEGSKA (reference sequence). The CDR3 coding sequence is TGCAGTGCTAGAGAGAGGTGGGGGATGATAAGTAGCACAGATACGCAGTATTTT. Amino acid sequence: CSARERWGMISSTDTQYF.

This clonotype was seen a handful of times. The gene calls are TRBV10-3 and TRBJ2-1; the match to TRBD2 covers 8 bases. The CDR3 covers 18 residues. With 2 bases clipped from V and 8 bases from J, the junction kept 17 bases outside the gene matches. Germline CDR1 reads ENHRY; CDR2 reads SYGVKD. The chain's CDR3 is CAISEAQIRGGLVDEQFF. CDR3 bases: TGTGCCATCAGTGAGGCTCAAATACGGGGGGGGCTTGTGGATGAGCAGTTCTTC.

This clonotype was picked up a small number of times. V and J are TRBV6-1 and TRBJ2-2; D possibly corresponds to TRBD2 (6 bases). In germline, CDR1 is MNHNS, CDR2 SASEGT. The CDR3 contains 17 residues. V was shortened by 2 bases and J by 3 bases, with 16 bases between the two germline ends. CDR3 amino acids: CASSEKGWGGHTGELFF. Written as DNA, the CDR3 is TGTGCCAGCAGTGAAAAAGGCTGGGGAGGCCACACCGGGGAGCTGTTTTTT.

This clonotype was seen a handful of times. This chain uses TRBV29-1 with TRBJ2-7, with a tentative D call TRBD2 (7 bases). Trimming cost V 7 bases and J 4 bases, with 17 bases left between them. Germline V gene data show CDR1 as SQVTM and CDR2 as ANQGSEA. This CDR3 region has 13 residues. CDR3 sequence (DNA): TGCAGCGCCGTCCCCGGGGGGCTTTACGAGCAGTACTTC. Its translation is CSAVPGGLYEQYF.